The present TCR beta chain was sequenced within a study of regulatory T cells in long-lasting Graves disease. Overall study: By definition, persistent Graves' disease involved antithyroid drugs for over 5 years alongside positive TSH receptor antibodies.

The time point here: persistent/refractory GD, antithyroid drugs over 5 years with positive TRAb. Scientists built the TCR library using RNA that was extracted from PBMCs. The collection involved drawing roughly 9 milliliters of peripheral blood into EDTA tubes. In regard to this clonotype: Its specificity is unknown.

General study findings and limits: Persistent Graves' patients showed a TCR diversity that was lower than that of newly diagnosed ones.

CDR3 regions were amplified by Arm-PCR using iRepertoire HTBI primers to build TCR beta libraries. Authors' analysis steps: The identification of 62 TRBV and some 15 TRBJ segments was made across samples. From the multiplex PCR reads, TCRdb called clonotypes with MiXCR, one entry per CDR3 protein. The V and J calls come from TCRdb's annotation, not from the publication. The sample yields about 290,000 distinct CDR3 sequences, 22% seen once. The CDR3 length is 12 residues. Trimming cost V 3 bases and J 6 bases, with 11 bases left between them. Looked up from germline, CDR1 is GTSNPN and CDR2 is SVGIG (reference sequence).

J is TRBJ1-2 and V is TRBV30, with TRBD1 as a possible D gene (5 bases). The source material was peripheral blood mononuclear cells (PBMCs), sampled when the disease was refractory, from a patient treated with antithyroid drugs. This TCR was recovered from a female donor with Graves disease. CDR3 coding DNA: TGTGCCTGGAGACAGGCCGGGAATGGCTACACCTTC. Translating it yields CAWRQAGNGYTF.